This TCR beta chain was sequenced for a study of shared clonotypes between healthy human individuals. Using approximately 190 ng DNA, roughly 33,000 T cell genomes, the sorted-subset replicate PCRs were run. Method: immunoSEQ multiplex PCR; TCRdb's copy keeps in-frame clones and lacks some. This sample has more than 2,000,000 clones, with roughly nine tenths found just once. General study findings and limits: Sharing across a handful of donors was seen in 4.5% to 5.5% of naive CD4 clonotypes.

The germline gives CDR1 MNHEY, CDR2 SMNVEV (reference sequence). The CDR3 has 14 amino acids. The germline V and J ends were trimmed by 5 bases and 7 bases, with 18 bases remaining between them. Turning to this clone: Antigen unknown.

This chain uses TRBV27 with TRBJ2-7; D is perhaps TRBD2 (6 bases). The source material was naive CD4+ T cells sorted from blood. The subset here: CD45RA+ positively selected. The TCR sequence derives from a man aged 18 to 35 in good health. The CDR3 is CASSVVSGGEEQYF. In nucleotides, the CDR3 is TGTGCCAGCAGTGTAGTCTCCGGCGGGGAAGAGCAGTACTTC.